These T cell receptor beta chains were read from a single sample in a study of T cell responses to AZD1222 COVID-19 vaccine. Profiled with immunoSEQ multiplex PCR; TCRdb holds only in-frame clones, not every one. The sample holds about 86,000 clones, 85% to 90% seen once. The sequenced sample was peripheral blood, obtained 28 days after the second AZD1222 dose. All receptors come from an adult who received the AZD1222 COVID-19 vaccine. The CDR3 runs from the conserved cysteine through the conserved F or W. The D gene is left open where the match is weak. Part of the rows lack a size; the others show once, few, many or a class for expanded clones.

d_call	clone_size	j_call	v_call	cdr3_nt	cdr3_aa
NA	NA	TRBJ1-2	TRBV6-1	TGTGCCAGCAGTGCCCCGGACCGCCTTGGGACCTCAGATGGCTACACCTTC	CASSAPDRLGTSDGYTF
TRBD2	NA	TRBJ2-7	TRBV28	TGTGCCAGCAGTCTCGGGGGGGACTACGAGCAGTACTTC	CASSLGGDYEQYF
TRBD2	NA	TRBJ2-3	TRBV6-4	TGTGCCAGCAGTGAGGGGCGGGAGCCCACAGATACGCAGTATTTT	CASSEGREPTDTQYF
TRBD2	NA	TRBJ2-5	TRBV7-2	TGTGCCAGCAGCCTCGTGAGCGGGGGGCCACAAGAGACCCAGTACTTC	CASSLVSGGPQETQYF
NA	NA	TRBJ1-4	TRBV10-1	TGCGCCAGCAGTTCCATTGAGAAAAAACTGTTTTTT	CASSSIEKKLFF
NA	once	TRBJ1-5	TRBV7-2	TGTGCCAGCAGCTTTAGCCTTGACCAGCCCCAGCATTTT	CASSFSLDQPQHF
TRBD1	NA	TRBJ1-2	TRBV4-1	TGCGCCAGCAGCCAAACTCCCGGACAGGGTGGGTATGGCTACACCTTC	CASSQTPGQGGYGYTF
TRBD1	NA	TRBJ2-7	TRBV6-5	TGTGCCAGCAGTTACTCTAGGACAGGGGACTCCTACGAGCAGTACTTC	CASSYSRTGDSYEQYF
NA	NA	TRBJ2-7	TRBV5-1	TGCGCCAGCAGCAACTCCTACGAGCAGTACTTC	CASSNSYEQYF
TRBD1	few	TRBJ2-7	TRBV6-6	TGTGCCAGCAGTTCCCCCGGGACAGGGAGCTCCTACGAGCAGTACTTC	CASSSPGTGSSYEQYF
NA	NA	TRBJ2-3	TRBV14	TGTGCCAGCAGCCAAGGCCGCCCTAGCTCGGATACGCAGTATTTT	CASSQGRPSSDTQYF
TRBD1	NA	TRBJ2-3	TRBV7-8	TGTGCCAGCAGCTTAGGGGGGACAGGGGCCAGCACAGATACGCAGTATTTT	CASSLGGTGASTDTQYF
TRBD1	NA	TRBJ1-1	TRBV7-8	TGTGCCAGCAGCTTAGGGGGGACAGGGTCGGCTTTCTTT	CASSLGGTGSAFF
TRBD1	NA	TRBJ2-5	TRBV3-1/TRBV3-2	TGTGCCAGCAGCCAAGGGACAGGGGAAGAGACCCAGTACTTC	CASSQGTGEETQYF
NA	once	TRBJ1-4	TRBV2	TGTGCCAGCAGTGGCAGGGACCGTAATGAAAAACTGTTTTTT	CASSGRDRNEKLFF
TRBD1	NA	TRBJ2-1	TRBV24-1	TGTGCCACCAGTGCTTCGACAGGGGGGGCCTACAATGAGCAGTTCTTC	CATSASTGGAYNEQFF
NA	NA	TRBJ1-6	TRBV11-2	TGTGCCAGCACCCGGACCAGCTCCTATAATTCACCCCTCCACTTT	CASTRTSSYNSPLHF
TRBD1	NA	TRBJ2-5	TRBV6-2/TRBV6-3	TGTGCCAGCAGTCCAGGGGGTATCTTAGGCCGGGAACTCCAAGAGACCCAGTACTTC	CASSPGGILGRELQETQYF
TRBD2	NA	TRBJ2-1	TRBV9	TGTGCCAGCAGCCCTACTAGCGGGAGCTCCAATGAGCAGTTCTTC	CASSPTSGSSNEQFF
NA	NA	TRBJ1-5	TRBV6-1	TGTGCCAGCAGTGAACTGGATCAGCCCCAGCATTTT	CASSELDQPQHF
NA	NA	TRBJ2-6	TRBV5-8	TGTGCCAGCAGCTTGATGTGGGGGCGGCCGACTGGGGCCAACGTCCTGACTTTC	CASSLMWGRPTGANVLTF
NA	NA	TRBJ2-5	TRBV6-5	TGTGCCAGCAGCCCAAGGGTTACAGGGCAAGAGACCCAGTACTTC	CASSPRVTGQETQYF
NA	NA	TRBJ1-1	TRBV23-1	TGCGCCAGCAGTCCCCCTGATTTTAACACTGAAGCTTTCTTT	CASSPPDFNTEAFF